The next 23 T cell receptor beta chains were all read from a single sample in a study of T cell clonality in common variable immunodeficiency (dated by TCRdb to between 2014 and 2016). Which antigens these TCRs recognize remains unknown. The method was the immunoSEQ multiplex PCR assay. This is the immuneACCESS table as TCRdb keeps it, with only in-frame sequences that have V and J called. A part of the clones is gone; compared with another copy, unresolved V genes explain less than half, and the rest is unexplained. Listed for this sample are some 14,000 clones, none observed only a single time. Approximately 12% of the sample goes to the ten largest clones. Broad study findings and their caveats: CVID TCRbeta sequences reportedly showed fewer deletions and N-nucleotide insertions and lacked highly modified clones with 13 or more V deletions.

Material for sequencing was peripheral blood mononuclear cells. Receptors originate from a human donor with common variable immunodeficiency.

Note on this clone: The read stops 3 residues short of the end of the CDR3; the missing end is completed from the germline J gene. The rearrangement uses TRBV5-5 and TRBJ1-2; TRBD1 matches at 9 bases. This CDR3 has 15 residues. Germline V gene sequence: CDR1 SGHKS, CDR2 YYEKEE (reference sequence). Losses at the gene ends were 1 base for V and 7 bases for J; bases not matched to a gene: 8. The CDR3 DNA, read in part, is TGTGCCAGCAGCTTGACAGGGGGCAGGTCAGGTGGC. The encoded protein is CASSLTGGRSGG. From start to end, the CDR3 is CASSLTGGRSGGYTF.

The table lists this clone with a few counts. CDR3 bases read: TGTGCCAGCAGCTTAGACAGGGGGCGT. It specifies CASSLDRGR. From start to end, the CDR3 is CASSLDRGRQYF. The chain combines TRBV7-9 with TRBJ2-4; 9 bases are shared with TRBD1. Read data end 3 residues before the CDR3 end; the end is taken from the germline J gene. The CDR3 extends over 12 amino acids. The germline V gene has CDR1 SEHNR and CDR2 FQNEAQ (reference sequence).

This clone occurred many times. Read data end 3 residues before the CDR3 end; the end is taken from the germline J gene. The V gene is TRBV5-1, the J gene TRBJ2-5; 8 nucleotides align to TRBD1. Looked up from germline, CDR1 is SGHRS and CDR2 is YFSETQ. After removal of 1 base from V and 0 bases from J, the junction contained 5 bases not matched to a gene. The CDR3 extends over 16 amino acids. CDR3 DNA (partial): TGCGCCAGCAGCTTGTGGGGGACAGGTAACCAAGAGACC. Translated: CASSLWGTGNQET. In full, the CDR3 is CASSLWGTGNQETQYF.

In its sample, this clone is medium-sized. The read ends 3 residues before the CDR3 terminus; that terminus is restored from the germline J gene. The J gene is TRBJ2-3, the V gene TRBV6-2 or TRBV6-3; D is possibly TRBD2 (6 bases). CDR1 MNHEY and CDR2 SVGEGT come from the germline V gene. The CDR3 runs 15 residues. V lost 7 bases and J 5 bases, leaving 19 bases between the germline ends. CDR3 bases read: TGTGCCAGCATTCGGAGGGTCGACCCTATAGATACG. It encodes CASIRRVDPIDT. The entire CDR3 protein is CASIRRVDPIDTQYF.

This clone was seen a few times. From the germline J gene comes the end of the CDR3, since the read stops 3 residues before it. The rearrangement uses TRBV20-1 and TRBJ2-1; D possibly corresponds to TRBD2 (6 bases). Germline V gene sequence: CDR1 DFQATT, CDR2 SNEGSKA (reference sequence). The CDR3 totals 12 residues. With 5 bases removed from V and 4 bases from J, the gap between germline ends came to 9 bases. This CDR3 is CSAGGWYNEQFF. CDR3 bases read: TGCAGTGCTGGGGGGTGGTACAATGAG.

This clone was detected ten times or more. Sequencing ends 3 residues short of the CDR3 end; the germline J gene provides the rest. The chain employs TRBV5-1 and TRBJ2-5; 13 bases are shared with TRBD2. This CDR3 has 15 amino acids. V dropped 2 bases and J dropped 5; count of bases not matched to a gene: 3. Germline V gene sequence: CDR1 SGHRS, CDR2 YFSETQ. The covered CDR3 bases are TGCGCCAGCAGCTTCGGGACTAGCGGGATTGAGACC. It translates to CASSFGTSGIET. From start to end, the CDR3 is CASSFGTSGIETQYF.

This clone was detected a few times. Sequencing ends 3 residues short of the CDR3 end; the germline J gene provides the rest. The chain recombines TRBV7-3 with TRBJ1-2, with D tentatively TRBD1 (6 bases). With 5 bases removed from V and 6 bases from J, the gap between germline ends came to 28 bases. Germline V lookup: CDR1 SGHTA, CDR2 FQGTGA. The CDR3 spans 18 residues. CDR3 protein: CASSPGGAGGRSHHGYTF. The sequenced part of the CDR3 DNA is TGTGCCAGCAGCCCCGGGGGGGCCGGGGGGCGCAGTCATCATGGC.

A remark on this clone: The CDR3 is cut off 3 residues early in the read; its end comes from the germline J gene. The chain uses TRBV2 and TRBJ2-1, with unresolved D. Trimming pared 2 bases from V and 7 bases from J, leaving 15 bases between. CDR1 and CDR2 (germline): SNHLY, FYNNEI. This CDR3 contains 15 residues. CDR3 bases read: TGTGCCAGCAGTGAACCGAAAGGTCAGGTTAATGAG. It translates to CASSEPKGQVNE. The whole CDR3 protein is CASSEPKGQVNEQFF. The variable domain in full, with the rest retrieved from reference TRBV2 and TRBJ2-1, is EPEVTQTPSHQVTQMGQEVILRCVPISNHLYFYWYRQILGQKVEFLVSFYNNEISEKSEIFDDQFSVERPDGSNFTLKIRSTKLEDSAMYFCASSEPKGQVNEQFFGPGTRLTVL.

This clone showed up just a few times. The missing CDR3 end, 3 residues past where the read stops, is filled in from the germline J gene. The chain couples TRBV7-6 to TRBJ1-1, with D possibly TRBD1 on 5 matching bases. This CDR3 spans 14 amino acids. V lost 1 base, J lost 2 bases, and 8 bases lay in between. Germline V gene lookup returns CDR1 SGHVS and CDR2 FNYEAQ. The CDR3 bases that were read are TGTGCCAGCAGCTTAGAAGGGGATAACACTGAA. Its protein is CASSLEGDNTE. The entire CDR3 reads CASSLEGDNTEAFF.

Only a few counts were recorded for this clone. The CDR3 loop is CASSPGQGVFDGYTF. CDR3 bases read: TGTGCCAGCTCACCGGGACAGGGAGTTTTCGATGGC. This chain connects TRBV18 to TRBJ1-2; 9 bases fit TRBD1. The sequence runs out 3 residues before the end of the CDR3; the remainder is reconstructed from the germline J gene. V trimming: 3 bases; J trimming: 6 bases; junction bases outside the gene matches: 8. The CDR3 totals 15 residues. Germline V gives CDR1 KGHSH, CDR2 LQKENI.

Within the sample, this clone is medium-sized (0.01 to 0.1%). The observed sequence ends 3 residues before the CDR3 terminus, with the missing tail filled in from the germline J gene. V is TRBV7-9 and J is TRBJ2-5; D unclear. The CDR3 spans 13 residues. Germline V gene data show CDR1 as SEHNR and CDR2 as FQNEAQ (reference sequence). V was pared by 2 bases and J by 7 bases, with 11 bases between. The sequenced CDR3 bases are TGTGCCAGCAGCTTAAAGGGTCTTGGGACC. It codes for CASSLKGLGT. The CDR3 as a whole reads CASSLKGLGTQYF.

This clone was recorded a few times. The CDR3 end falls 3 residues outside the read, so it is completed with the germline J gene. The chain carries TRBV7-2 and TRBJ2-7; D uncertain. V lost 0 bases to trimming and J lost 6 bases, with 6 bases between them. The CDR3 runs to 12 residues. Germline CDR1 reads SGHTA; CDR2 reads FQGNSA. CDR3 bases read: TGTGCCAGCAGCTTAGCGCCCGGCGAG. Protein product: CASSLAPGE. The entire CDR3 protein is CASSLAPGEQYF.

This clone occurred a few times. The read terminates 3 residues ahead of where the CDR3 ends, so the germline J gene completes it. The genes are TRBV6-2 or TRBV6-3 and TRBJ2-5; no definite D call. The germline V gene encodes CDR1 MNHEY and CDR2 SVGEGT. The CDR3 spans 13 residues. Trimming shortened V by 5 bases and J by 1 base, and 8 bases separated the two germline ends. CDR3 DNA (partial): TGTGCCAGCAGTCGAGACATCCAAGAGACC. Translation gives CASSRDIQET. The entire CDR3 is CASSRDIQETQYF.

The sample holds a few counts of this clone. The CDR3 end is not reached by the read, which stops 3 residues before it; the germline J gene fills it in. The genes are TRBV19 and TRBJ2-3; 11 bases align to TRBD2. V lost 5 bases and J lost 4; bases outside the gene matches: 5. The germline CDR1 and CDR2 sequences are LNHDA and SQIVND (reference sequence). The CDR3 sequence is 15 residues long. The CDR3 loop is CASSLTSGDADTQYF. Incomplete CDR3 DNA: TGTGCCAGTAGTTTGACTAGCGGGGACGCAGATACG.

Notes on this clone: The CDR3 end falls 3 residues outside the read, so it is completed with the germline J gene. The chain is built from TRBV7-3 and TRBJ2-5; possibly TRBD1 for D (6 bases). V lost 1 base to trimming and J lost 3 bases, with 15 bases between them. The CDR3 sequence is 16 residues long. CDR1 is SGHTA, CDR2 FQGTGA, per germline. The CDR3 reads CASSLIRGTAKETQYF. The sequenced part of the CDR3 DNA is TGTGCCAGCAGCTTAATAAGGGGGACCGCGAAAGAGACC.

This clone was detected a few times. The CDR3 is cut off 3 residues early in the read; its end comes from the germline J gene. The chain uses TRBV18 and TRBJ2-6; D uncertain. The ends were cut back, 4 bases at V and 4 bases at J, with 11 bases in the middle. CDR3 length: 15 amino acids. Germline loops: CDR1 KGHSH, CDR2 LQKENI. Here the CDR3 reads CASSLNWLGANVLTF. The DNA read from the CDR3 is TGTGCCAGCTCACTGAACTGGTTAGGGGCCAACGTC.

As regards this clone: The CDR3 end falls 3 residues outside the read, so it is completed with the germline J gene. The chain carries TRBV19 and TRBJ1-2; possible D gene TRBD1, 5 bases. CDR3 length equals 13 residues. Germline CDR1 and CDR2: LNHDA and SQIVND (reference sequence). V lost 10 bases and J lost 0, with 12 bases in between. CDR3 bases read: TGTGCCACCACGACAGTTACTAACTATGGC. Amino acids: CATTTVTNYG. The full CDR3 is CATTTVTNYGYTF.

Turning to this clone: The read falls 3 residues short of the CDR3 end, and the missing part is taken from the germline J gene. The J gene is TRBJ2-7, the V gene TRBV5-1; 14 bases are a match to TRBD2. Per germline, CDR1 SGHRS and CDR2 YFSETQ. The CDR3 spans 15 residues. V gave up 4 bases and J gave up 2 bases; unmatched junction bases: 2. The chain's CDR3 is CASSGTSGRPYEQYF. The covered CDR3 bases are TGCGCCAGCAGCGGGACTAGCGGGAGACCCTACGAG.

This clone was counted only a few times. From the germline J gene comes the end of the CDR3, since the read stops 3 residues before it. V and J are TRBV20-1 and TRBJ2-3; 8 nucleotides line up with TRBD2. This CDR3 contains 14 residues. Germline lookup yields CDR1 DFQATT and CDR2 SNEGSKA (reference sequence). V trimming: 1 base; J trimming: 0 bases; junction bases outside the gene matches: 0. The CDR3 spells CSARVAGSTDTQYF. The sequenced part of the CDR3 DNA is TGCAGTGCTAGAGTAGCGGGGAGCACAGATACG.

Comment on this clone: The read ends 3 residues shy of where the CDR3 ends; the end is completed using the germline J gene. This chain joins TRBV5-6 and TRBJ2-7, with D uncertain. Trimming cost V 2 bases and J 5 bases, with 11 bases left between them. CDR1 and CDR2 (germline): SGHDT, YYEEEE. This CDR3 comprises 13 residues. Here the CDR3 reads CASSFYGFHEQYF. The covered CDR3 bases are TGTGCCAGCAGCTTCTACGGGTTCCACGAG.

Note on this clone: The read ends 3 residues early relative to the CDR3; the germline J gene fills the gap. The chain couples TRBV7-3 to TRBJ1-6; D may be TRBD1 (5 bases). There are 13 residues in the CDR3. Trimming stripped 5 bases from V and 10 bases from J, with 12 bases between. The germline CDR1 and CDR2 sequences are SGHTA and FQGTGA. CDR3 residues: CASSAGGRSPLHF. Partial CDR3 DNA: TGTGCCAGCAGCGCCGGGGGGAGATCACCC. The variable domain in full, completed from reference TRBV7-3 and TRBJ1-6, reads GAGVSQTPSNKVTEKGKYVELRCDPISGHTALYWYRQSLGQGPEFLIYFQGTGAADDSGLPNDRFFAVRPEGSVSTLKIQRTERGDSAVYLCASSAGGRSPLHFGNGTRLTVT.

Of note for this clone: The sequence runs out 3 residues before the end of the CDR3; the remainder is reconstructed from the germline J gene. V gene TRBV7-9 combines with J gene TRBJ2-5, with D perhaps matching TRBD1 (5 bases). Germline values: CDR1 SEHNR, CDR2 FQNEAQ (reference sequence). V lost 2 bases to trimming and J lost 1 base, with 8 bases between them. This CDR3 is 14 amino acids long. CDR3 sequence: CASSLQGSQETQYF. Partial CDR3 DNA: TGTGCCAGCAGCTTACAGGGTAGCCAAGAGACC.

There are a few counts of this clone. CDR3 bases read: TGTGCCAGCAGCCTAGGGGCCAGGGGAGGCTATGGC. Translated: CASSLGARGGYG. In full, the CDR3 reads CASSLGARGGYGYTF. The chain combines TRBV7-8 with TRBJ1-2, with a tentative D call TRBD1 (6 bases). The read ends 3 residues before the CDR3 terminus; that terminus is restored from the germline J gene. The CDR3 has 15 amino acids. Trimming pared 5 bases from V and 4 bases from J, leaving 17 bases between. Germline assignment: CDR1 SGHVS and CDR2 FQNEAQ.